This T cell receptor (beta chain) was found in a study of T cell responses to AZD1222 COVID-19 vaccine. Sequencing was performed with immunoSEQ multiplex PCR; in TCRdb, only in-frame clones are kept and a portion is missing. The data show roughly 100,000 clones, roughly 83% seen once. With 0 bases removed from V and 10 bases from J, the gap between germline ends came to 13 bases. Germline assignment: CDR1 LGHDT and CDR2 YNNKEL (reference sequence). The CDR3 runs to 15 residues. Study observations and caveats: With two AZD1222 doses given, Spike-specific TCR breadth and depth both rose. Baseline seropositives among AZD1222 recipients totaled only 5 to 7. At 160-218 and 743-854, vaccine-associated CD4 TCRs were dominant, and they spanned spike.

A note on this clone: Antigen specificity is unknown.

The chain links TRBV3-1 (or the pseudogene TRBV3-2) to TRBJ1-6; D perhaps matches TRBD1 (5 bases). This sequence originates from an adult in good health. The sequenced sample was peripheral blood, obtained on day 0 of AZD1222 vaccination. The CDR3 nucleotides are TGTGCCAGCAGCCAAGACCTAGGGGTGTACTCACCCCTCCACTTT. Translation: CASSQDLGVYSPLHF.